This is a list of T cell receptor beta chains from one sample in a study of identical twins. TCRdb redid the calling of the 5' RACE reads with MiXCR, one entry per CDR3 protein. The table shows about 470,000 distinct CDR3 sequences, with approximately 25% occurring only once. This sample was shared with a second study, whose subject was T cells expressing NK-cell markers.

Material: CD4+ T cells sorted from blood. These receptors came from a woman in her late teens or twenties in good health. CDR3s leave out the opening cysteine and the closing phenylalanine or tryptophan. The order of the fields is clone size, V gene, J gene, CDR3 protein. Clone size is stated in some rows and not others, as once, few, many or a class when expanded.

NA	TRBV20-1	TRBJ2-1	SALTGRGGLNEQF
few	TRBV6-1	TRBJ2-7	ASKRGRPYEQY
NA	TRBV9	TRBJ2-2	ASSERALRTGELF
few	TRBV12-3/TRBV12-4	TRBJ1-1	ASSPGVWGTEAF
NA	TRBV6-1	TRBJ2-3	ASSPSAGGRNTQY
NA	TRBV25-1	TRBJ2-7	ASSASLGQEQY
few	TRBV4-3	TRBJ2-1	ASSQDFAGPSSYNEQF
few	TRBV6-1	TRBJ2-1	ASKAVGIGRRYNEQF
NA	TRBV5-1	TRBJ1-1	ASSLNPGEGGTEAF
few	TRBV7-8	TRBJ2-1	ASKWTSGSDEQF
NA	TRBV6-6	TRBJ2-3	ASRSFRDTQY
NA	TRBV6-4	TRBJ1-2	ASSDQGRGGGGYT
NA	TRBV15	TRBJ2-5	ATSRDTRAKTQY
few	TRBV3-1	TRBJ2-1	AGQALTGEQF
NA	TRBV20-1	TRBJ2-1	SAVDVWNEQF
NA	TRBV20-1	TRBJ2-7	SATGQGEFYEQY
NA	TRBV20-1	TRBJ1-1	SASVGVGDTEAF
NA	TRBV19	TRBJ2-1	ASSVSGNEQF
few	TRBV2	TRBJ2-3	ASSDSGTGGPDTQY